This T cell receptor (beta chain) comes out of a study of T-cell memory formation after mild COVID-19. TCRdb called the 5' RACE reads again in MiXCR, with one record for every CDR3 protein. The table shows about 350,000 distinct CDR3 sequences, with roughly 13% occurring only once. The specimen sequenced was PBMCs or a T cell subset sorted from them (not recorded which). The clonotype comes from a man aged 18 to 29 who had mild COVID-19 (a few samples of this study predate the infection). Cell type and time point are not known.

The CDR3 sequence is CAIKARQGDGELFF. The DNA for the CDR3 is TGTGCCATCAAGGCCCGGCAGGGAGACGGGGAGCTGTTTTTT. The chain has TRBV10-3 and TRBJ2-2; tentatively, D is TRBD1 or TRBD2 (5 bases each). The V gene lost 7 bases and the J gene lost 7 bases, with 16 bases spanning the gap. Germline CDR1 ENHRY, CDR2 SYGVKD. The CDR3 length is 14 residues.